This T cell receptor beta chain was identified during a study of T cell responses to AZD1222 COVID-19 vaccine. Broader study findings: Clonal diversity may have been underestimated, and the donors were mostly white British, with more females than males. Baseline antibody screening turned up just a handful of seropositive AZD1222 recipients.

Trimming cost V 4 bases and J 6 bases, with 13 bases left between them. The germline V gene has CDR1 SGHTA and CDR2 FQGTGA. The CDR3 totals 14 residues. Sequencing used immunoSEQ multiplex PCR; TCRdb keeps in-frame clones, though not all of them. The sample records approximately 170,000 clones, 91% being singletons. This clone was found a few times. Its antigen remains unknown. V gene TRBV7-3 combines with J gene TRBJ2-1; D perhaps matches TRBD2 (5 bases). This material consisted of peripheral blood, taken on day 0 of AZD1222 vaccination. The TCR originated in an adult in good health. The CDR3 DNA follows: TGTGCCAGCAGCTACCCGGGCAGCGGCAATGAGCAGTTCTTC. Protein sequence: CASSYPGSGNEQFF.